A single sample is the source of the 10 T cell receptor beta chains below, sequenced in a study of shared T cell receptors in the human thymus. Generated by immunoSEQ multiplex PCR, the TCRdb table keeps only in-frame clones and is missing some. Of fewer than 700,000 clones listed, 70% to 90% are singletons. Separately, the same data were catalogued under a study of human thymus T cells.

The sequencing sample was made of thymocytes. These receptors were obtained from a boy in the first two years of life with a congenital heart defect.

The chain employs TRBV14 and TRBJ2-1; 7 bases agree with TRBD2. The CDR3 is 14 residues long. J was trimmed by 4 bases and V by 10 bases; bases with no gene match: 10. Germline V CDR1 and CDR2: SGHDN, FVKESK. The CDR3 bases are TGTGCCACGACGCTAGCGGTTCTTTACAATGAGCAGTTCTTC. Residues: CATTLAVLYNEQFF.

V usage is TRBV2 and J usage is TRBJ2-5; 7 nucleotides agree with TRBD2. The CDR3 loop spans 17 amino acids. J was trimmed by 1 base and V by 6 bases; bases with no gene match: 14. CDR1 and CDR2 from the germline V gene are SNHLY and FYNNEI. The CDR3 DNA reads as TGTGCCAGCAGGCCAAAGTCGAGCGGGGCCCCCCAAGAGACCCAGTACTTC. Protein sequence: CASRPKSSGAPQETQYF.

V and J are TRBV6-6 and TRBJ1-1; maybe TRBD1 (6 bases). The CDR3 is 14 amino acids. V shed 4 bases and J shed 4 bases, with 13 bases lying between them. Germline V lookup: CDR1 MNHNY, CDR2 SVGAGI (reference sequence). The CDR3 DNA reads TGTGCCAGCAGTTTACCACCACAGGGCACTGAAGCTTTCTTT. It encodes CASSLPPQGTEAFF.

The gene calls are TRBV5-1 and TRBJ2-3; unclear D gene. Germline CDR1 and CDR2: SGHRS and YFSETQ. Trimming removed 4 bases from V and 8 bases from J, with 14 bases in between. This CDR3 contains 13 residues. The CDR3 sequence: CASSQKRMFTQYF. CDR3 in DNA: TGCGCCAGCAGCCAGAAAAGAATGTTTACGCAGTATTTT.

This chain uses TRBV19 with TRBJ2-3; TRBD2 agrees at 11 bases. The V segment lost 4 bases and the J segment 2 bases; nucleotides outside the gene matches: 8. CDR3 length: 17 residues. Germline values: CDR1 LNHDA, CDR2 SQIVND (reference sequence). The CDR3 bases are TGTGCCAGTAGTACCCCCATACTAGCGGGAGACACAGATACGCAGTATTTT. Protein sequence: CASSTPILAGDTDTQYF.

The CDR3 DNA reads TGTGCCAGCAGCCCACAGAAGAACACTGAAGCTTTCTTT. Protein: CASSPQKNTEAFF. The chain joins TRBV7-8 to TRBJ1-1, with D hard to call. The V gene lost 5 bases and the J gene lost 1 base, with 8 bases spanning the gap. Germline V gene lookup returns CDR1 SGHVS and CDR2 FQNEAQ. The CDR3 is 13 residues long.

The rearrangement uses TRBV2 and TRBJ2-7; 13 positions agree with TRBD2. The CDR3 extends over 16 amino acids. V was pared by 4 bases and J by 7 bases, with 10 bases of the junction left unmatched. Per germline, CDR1 SNHLY and CDR2 FYNNEI. The chain's CDR3 is CASSGRTSGRSGEQYF. For the CDR3, the DNA is TGTGCCAGCAGTGGGCGGACTAGCGGGAGATCGGGGGAGCAGTACTTC.

This clone was observed a single time. The chain joins TRBV6-5 to TRBJ2-5; 11 bases agree with TRBD1. CDR1 MNHEY and CDR2 SVGAGI come from the germline V gene. The CDR3 length is 15 residues. V shed 10 bases and J 5 bases; nucleotides not matched to a gene: 12. The CDR3 spells CAIGQGAKKEETQYF. As DNA, the CDR3 is TGTGCCATTGGACAGGGGGCGAAGAAGGAGGAGACCCAGTACTTC.

The rearrangement uses TRBV28 and TRBJ1-1; 8 bases are shared with TRBD1. This CDR3 has 13 amino acids. J gave up 8 bases and V 6 bases, and 8 bases lay outside the gene matches. Germline CDR1 is MDHEN and CDR2 is SYDVKM. Here the CDR3 DNA reads TGTGCCAGCAGCCCAACCGGACAGGGAGAAGCTTTCTTT. This translates into CASSPTGQGEAFF.

The chain recombines TRBV4-1 with TRBJ2-7; 10 positions agree with TRBD2. The CDR3 is 18 amino acids. Trimming at V came to 0 bases and at J to 5 bases, leaving 13 bases not matched to a gene. Germline-derived CDR1 and CDR2 are MGHRA and YSYEKL. CDR3 residues: CASSQDGLAGANRDEQYF. The CDR3 DNA reads TGCGCCAGCAGCCAAGACGGGCTAGCGGGAGCCAATCGGGACGAGCAGTACTTC.